This is a list of T cell receptor beta chains from one sample in a study of blood T cell repertoires in COVID-19. Assay: immunoSEQ multiplex PCR; the TCRdb copy retains only in-frame clones and omits some. Among 250,000 to 300,000 clones listed, 86% were seen once. The source material was peripheral blood. The receptor set was obtained from a woman aged 65 to 85 with COVID-19, enrolled during active disease. CDR3s leave out the opening cysteine and the closing phenylalanine or tryptophan. D genes are given only for firm matches.

j_call v_call d_call cdr3_aa
TRBJ1-1 TRBV6-6 TRBD1 ASRGDSGYEAF
TRBJ1-5 TRBV19 TRBD1 ASRRDSKNNQPQH
TRBJ1-4 TRBV1 NA TSSHPGHREKLF
TRBJ2-3 TRBV5-1 TRBD1 ASSQRSGTGGLKDTQY
TRBJ2-7 TRBV5-6 TRBD1 ASSLPGTAYEQY
TRBJ1-2 TRBV6-5 NA ASSLAYGYT
TRBJ2-1 TRBV2 NA ASSETSYVEQF
TRBJ2-7 TRBV3-1/TRBV3-2 NA ASSQRTYEQY
TRBJ2-3 TRBV28 TRBD1 ASSFGLMGTGNFPTQY
TRBJ1-2 TRBV5-1 TRBD1 ASSHTTGGNYGYT
TRBJ2-2 TRBV27 TRBD2 ASSPSGQGLNTGELF
TRBJ2-3 TRBV19 NA ASSMTDTDTQY
TRBJ2-5 TRBV18 NA ASSPGGAQETQY
TRBJ1-4 TRBV24-1 TRBD1 ATSDSTGYSEKLF
TRBJ1-2 TRBV5-1 NA ASSLQTTNYGYT
TRBJ2-7 TRBV10-3 TRBD2 AISGKAAGGPPFEQY
TRBJ1-3 TRBV2 NA ASHSGNTIY
TRBJ2-3 TRBV5-1 NA ASSSGVLTTDTQY
TRBJ1-3 TRBV7-9 NA ASSLGGVGNTIY
TRBJ2-7 TRBV28 NA ASSWANEQY
TRBJ1-2 TRBV27 TRBD1 ASSPASGQGAGGYT
TRBJ1-2 TRBV12-3/TRBV12-4 NA ASSLGLNYGYT
TRBJ2-3 TRBV27 TRBD2 ASSGGGGGTDTQY
TRBJ2-1 TRBV29-1 TRBD2 SVRGGSNEQF